This T cell receptor (beta chain) was sequenced during a study of technical replicates of blood from several donors. The CDR3 is 15 amino acids. The germline gives CDR1 MRHNA, CDR2 SNTAGT. After removal of 3 bases from V and 1 base from J, the junction contained 2 bases not matched to a gene. The method was immunoSEQ multiplex PCR; TCRdb's version includes in-frame clones alone and lacks a portion of them. The sample lists around 98,000 clones, approximately 94% occurring once. The TCR sequence derives from a human donor in good health. What was sequenced was T cells isolated from PBMCs. The chain links TRBV6-4 to TRBJ2-2; the match to TRBD2 covers 7 bases. This CDR3 is CASSDSGGNTGELFF. CDR3 nucleotide sequence: TGTGCCAGCAGTGATTCGGGAGGGAACACCGGGGAGCTGTTTTTT.